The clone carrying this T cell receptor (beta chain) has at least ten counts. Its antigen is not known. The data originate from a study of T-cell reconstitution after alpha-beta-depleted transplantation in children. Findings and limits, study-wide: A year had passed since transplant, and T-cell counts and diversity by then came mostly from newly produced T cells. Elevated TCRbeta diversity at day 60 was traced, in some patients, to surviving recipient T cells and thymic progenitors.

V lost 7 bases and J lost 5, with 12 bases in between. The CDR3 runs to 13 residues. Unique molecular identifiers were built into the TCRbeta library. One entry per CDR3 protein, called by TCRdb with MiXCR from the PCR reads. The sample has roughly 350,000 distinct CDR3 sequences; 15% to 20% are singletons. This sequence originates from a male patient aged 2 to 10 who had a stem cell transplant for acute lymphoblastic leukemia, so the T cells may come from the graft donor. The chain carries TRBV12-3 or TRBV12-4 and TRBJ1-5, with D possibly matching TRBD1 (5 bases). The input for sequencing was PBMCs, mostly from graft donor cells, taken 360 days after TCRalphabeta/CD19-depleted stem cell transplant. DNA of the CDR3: TGTGCCAGCAACCGGGACCTATATCAGCCCCAGCATTTT. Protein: CASNRDLYQPQHF.